The 27 T cell receptor beta chains listed next were all sequenced from one sample in a study of a mutant IDH1 vaccine in newly diagnosed glioma. No antigen has been assigned to these receptors. The method was immunoSEQ multiplex PCR; TCRdb's version includes in-frame clones alone and lacks a portion of them. This table has around 31,000 clones, nearly 90% appearing once. Time point here: week 11, during vaccination. A single vaccine dose contained 300 ug of mutant IDH1 20-mer peptide, and topical imiquimod was used with it. This sample comprised PBMCs, obtained from a glioma patient whose treatment included an IDH1 peptide vaccine. The receptors derive from a man between 18 and 35 years old with glioma.

V and J are TRBV30 and TRBJ2-3; TRBD2 is a possible D gene (5 bases). Between the trimmed V and J ends, which lost 0 bases and 0 bases, there was a span of 10 bases. Germline CDR1 and CDR2: GTSNPN and SVGIG (reference sequence). The CDR3 has 15 amino acids. The CDR3 sequence: CAWSVRGGSTDTQYF. The CDR3 region has the DNA TGTGCCTGGAGTGTACGCGGCGGGAGCACAGATACGCAGTATTTT. Together with reference TRBV30 and TRBJ2-3, the CDR3 gives the full variable domain: SQTIHQWPATLVQPVGSPLSLECTVEGTSNPNLYWYRQAAGRGLQLLFYSVGIGQISSEVPQNLSASRPQDRQFILSSKKLLLSDSGFYLCAWSVRGGSTDTQYFGPGTRLTVL.

This clone appeared a single time. This chain joins TRBV18 and TRBJ2-2; 7 bases fit TRBD1. J lost 2 bases, V lost 5 bases, and 8 bases had no gene match. Germline-derived CDR1 and CDR2 are KGHSH and LQKENI. The CDR3 spans 16 residues. In DNA form, the CDR3 reads TGTGCCAGCTCAGCTTCCGGGACAGACAACACCGGGGAGCTGTTTTTT. Translating it yields CASSASGTDNTGELFF. Full variable domain (remainder filled in from reference TRBV18 and TRBJ2-2): NAGVMQNPRHLVRRRGQEARLRCSPMKGHSHVYWYRQLPEEGLKFMVYLQKENIIDESGMPKERFSAEFPKEGPSILRIQQVVRGDSAAYFCASSASGTDNTGELFFGEGSRLTVL.

This clone was seen a few times. V is TRBV27 and J is TRBJ1-6; no clear D gene. The germline CDR1 and CDR2 sequences are MNHEY and SMNVEV (reference sequence). V was shortened by 1 base and J by 0 bases, with 25 bases between the two germline ends. The CDR3 has 22 amino acids. The CDR3 is CASSLYPMGRSFTSSYNSPLHF. In nucleotides, the CDR3 is TGTGCCAGCAGTTTATATCCCATGGGCAGGTCATTTACAAGCTCCTATAATTCACCCCTCCACTTT.

The chain links TRBV13 to TRBJ2-3, with 7 nucleotides matching TRBD2. Germline V gene lookup returns CDR1 PRHDT and CDR2 FYEKMQ (reference sequence). This CDR3 has 12 amino acids. V was pared by 3 bases and J by 9 bases, with 3 bases of the junction left unmatched. The CDR3 DNA sequence: TGTGCCAGCAGCTTGGGGGGGTCGACGCAGTATTTT. This sequence encodes CASSLGGSTQYF. Full variable domain (rest looked up from reference TRBV13 and TRBJ2-3): AAGVIQSPRHLIKEKRETATLKCYPIPRHDTVYWYQQGPGQDPQFLISFYEKMQSDKGSIPDRFSAQQFSDYHSELNMSSLELGDSALYFCASSLGGSTQYFGPGTRLTVL.

This clone was seen only a few times. The chain links TRBV6-5 to TRBJ1-1; D ambiguous. CDR3 length equals 12 residues. Germline values: CDR1 MNHEY, CDR2 SVGAGI. Deletions cut 6 bases from V and 0 bases from J, with 5 bases between. The CDR3 DNA reads as TGTGCCAGCAGGGCTATGAACACTGAAGCTTTCTTT. This sequence encodes CASRAMNTEAFF.

The chain uses TRBV29-1 and TRBJ2-3; TRBD2 agrees at 12 bases. Per the germline V gene, CDR1 is SQVTM and CDR2 is ANQGSEA. V lost 3 bases and J lost 3; bases outside the gene matches: 4. CDR3 length: 15 residues. The CDR3 bases are TGCAGCGTTGAGACTAGCGGGAGAAGAACAGATACGCAGTATTTT. This gives the protein CSVETSGRRTDTQYF.

The V and J genes are TRBV11-2 and TRBJ2-7, with 11 nucleotides matching TRBD2. Trimming took 4 bases from V and 2 from J; bases not matched to a gene: 4. CDR1 and CDR2 from the germline V gene are SGHAT and FQNNGV. This CDR3 region has 15 residues. CDR3 sequence: CASSSLAGGPYEQYF. In nucleotides, the CDR3 is TGTGCCAGCAGCTCGCTAGCGGGGGGCCCCTACGAGCAGTACTTC. The whole variable domain, remainder taken from reference TRBV11-2 and TRBJ2-7, is EAGVAQSPRYKIIEKRQSVAFWCNPISGHATLYWYQQILGQGPKLLIQFQNNGVVDDSQLPKDRFSAERLKGVDSTLKIQPAKLEDSAVYLCASSSLAGGPYEQYFGPGTRLTVT.

On this clone itself: A read error may produce the germline difference seen at one junction end. This chain joins TRBV29-1 and TRBJ1-1; D possibly corresponds to TRBD1 (5 bases). There are 10 residues in the CDR3. Germline V lookup: CDR1 SQVTM, CDR2 ANQGSEA. CDR3 sequence (DNA): TGTTCGGGACTCAACACTGAAGCTTTCTTT. Its protein is CSGLNTEAFF.

The chain uses TRBV29-1 and TRBJ2-2; 8 bases line up with TRBD1. The V gene's germline CDR1 is SQVTM and CDR2 ANQGSEA. This CDR3 spans 16 amino acids. After removal of 5 bases from V and 1 base from J, the junction contained 9 bases not matched to a gene. CDR3 DNA sequence: TGCAGCGTTTCCGACAGGGGAGACTGGAACACCGGGGAGCTGTTTTTT. Translated, it gives CSVSDRGDWNTGELFF.

CDR3 residues: CASSRDTRSYNSPLHF. The CDR3 nucleotides read TGTGCCAGCAGTAGGGACACCCGCTCCTATAATTCACCCCTCCACTTT. The gene calls are TRBV28 and TRBJ1-6, with D tentatively TRBD1 (6 bases). Trimming removed 5 bases at V and 0 bases at J, with 11 bases between. The CDR3 contains 16 residues. Germline CDR1 reads MDHEN; CDR2 reads SYDVKM.

The chain joins TRBV5-1 to TRBJ1-1; D is unresolved. This CDR3 is built from 13 residues. V was cut by 4 bases and J by 1 base, with 8 bases left in between. Germline CDR1 and CDR2: SGHRS and YFSETQ. CDR3 amino acids: CASSKDTNTEAFF. CDR3 DNA sequence: TGCGCCAGCAGCAAAGACACGAACACTGAAGCTTTCTTT.

V and J are TRBV2 and TRBJ2-4, with TRBD2 identical over 8 bases. Losses at the gene ends were 6 bases for V and 0 bases for J; bases not matched to a gene: 4. Germline V gives CDR1 SNHLY, CDR2 FYNNEI. The CDR3 contains 15 residues. CDR3 sequence: CASRIAGLAKNIQYF. Here the CDR3 DNA reads TGTGCCAGCAGAATAGCGGGGCTAGCCAAAAACATTCAGTACTTC.

This chain uses TRBV5-1 with TRBJ1-1; D remains unclear. Trimming stripped 6 bases from V and 3 bases from J, with 6 bases between. CDR3 length: 11 amino acids. The germline V gene encodes CDR1 SGHRS and CDR2 YFSETQ. CDR3 DNA: TGCGCCAGCAAGAGCGACACTGAAGCTTTCTTT. Its translation: CASKSDTEAFF.

V gene TRBV5-1 combines with J gene TRBJ2-7; D unclear. The CDR3 consists of 13 residues. CDR1 SGHRS and CDR2 YFSETQ come from the germline V gene. V was clipped by 5 bases and J by 0 bases, with 9 bases between them. The CDR3 DNA is TGCGCCAGCAGATCGGCGAGCTCCTACGAGCAGTACTTC. This encodes CASRSASSYEQYF.

V is TRBV5-1 and J is TRBJ1-1; D possibly corresponds to TRBD1 (5 bases). With 3 bases removed from V and 2 bases from J, the gap between germline ends came to 11 bases. Germline CDR1 SGHRS, CDR2 YFSETQ. The CDR3 has 14 residues. DNA for the CDR3: TGCGCCAGCAGCTGGGGACCGGGAAACACTGAAGCTTTCTTT. Protein sequence: CASSWGPGNTEAFF.

This clone appeared once. The genes are TRBV25-1 and TRBJ2-3; D not certain. Germline CDR1 reads MGHDK; CDR2 reads SYGVNS. The CDR3 contains 16 residues. V was cut by 3 bases and J by 2 bases, with 15 bases left in between. CDR3 in amino acids: CASSDRQTDITDTQYF. CDR3 nucleotide sequence: TGTGCCAGCAGTGATCGGCAGACTGATATCACAGATACGCAGTATTTT.

This clone was seen only once. The chain recombines TRBV19 with TRBJ2-3; 7 nucleotides align to TRBD2. The germline gives CDR1 LNHDA, CDR2 SQIVND (reference sequence). Trimming cost V 9 bases and J 3 bases; bases outside gene matches: 12. This CDR3 region has 15 residues. The CDR3 nucleotides read TGTGCCAGCCGTGGGGCGGGAGTAATAACAGATACGCAGTATTTT. It specifies CASRGAGVITDTQYF.

The chain combines TRBV5-1 with TRBJ2-2, with TRBD2 as a possible D gene (7 bases). The CDR3 is made up of 15 amino acids. CDR1 and CDR2 (germline): SGHRS, YFSETQ. Between the trimmed V and J ends, which lost 0 bases and 2 bases, there was a span of 8 bases. This CDR3 reads CASSLGGGNTGELFF. The CDR3 nucleotides are TGCGCCAGCAGCTTGGGCGGGGGCAACACCGGGGAGCTGTTTTTT. The full variable domain, its missing parts supplied by reference TRBV5-1 and TRBJ2-2, is KAGVTQTPRYLIKTRGQQVTLSCSPISGHRSVSWYQQTPGQGLQFLFEYFSETQRNKGNFPGRFSGRQFSNSRSEMNVSTLELGDSALYLCASSLGGGNTGELFFGEGSRLTVL.

J is TRBJ1-5 and V is TRBV19, with D hard to call. Trimming cost V 10 bases and J 2 bases, with 9 bases left between them. The CDR3 consists of 12 residues. Germline V gene lookup returns CDR1 LNHDA and CDR2 SQIVND (reference sequence). This chain's CDR3 is CATRLGNQPQHF. CDR3 nucleotide sequence: TGTGCCACTCGTCTGGGCAATCAGCCCCAGCATTTT.

This chain connects TRBV6-1 to TRBJ2-2; 10 nucleotides agree with TRBD1. Losses at the gene ends were 0 bases for V and 4 bases for J; bases not matched to a gene: 8. This CDR3 region has 18 residues. In germline, CDR1 is MNHNS, CDR2 SASEGT. The CDR3 coding sequence is TGTGCCAGCAGTGAAGCGAGGACAGGGGGGTGGGGCACCGGGGAGCTGTTTTTT. This encodes CASSEARTGGWGTGELFF.

The chain links TRBV30 to TRBJ1-6, with D maybe TRBD1 (5 bases). Germline CDR1 and CDR2: GTSNPN and SVGIG (reference sequence). The CDR3 runs to 14 residues. Trimming took 2 bases from V and 7 from J, leaving 12 bases between them. The chain's CDR3 is CAWSPGRGNSPLHF. The CDR3 DNA sequence: TGTGCCTGGAGTCCGGGAAGGGGCAATTCACCCCTCCACTTT.

The gene calls are TRBV4-3 and TRBJ2-1; D is unclear. Germline-derived CDR1 and CDR2 are LGHNA and YSLEER. With 0 bases removed from V and 2 bases from J, the gap between germline ends came to 11 bases. The CDR3 sequence is 16 residues long. CDR3 loop: CASSQDWAGTYNEQFF. In DNA, the CDR3 is TGCGCCAGCAGCCAAGATTGGGCAGGAACCTACAATGAGCAGTTCTTC.

This clone has just one count. V usage is TRBV25-1 and J usage is TRBJ2-3; perhaps TRBD2 as D (6 bases). There are 14 residues in the CDR3. V was pared by 9 bases and J by 2 bases, with 15 bases between. Germline assignment: CDR1 MGHDK and CDR2 SYGVNS. The CDR3 is CASCGAVPTDTQYF. DNA for the CDR3: TGTGCCAGTTGCGGGGCGGTTCCCACAGATACGCAGTATTTT.

This sequence joins TRBV5-8 and TRBJ2-1; D perhaps matches TRBD2 (5 bases). The germline V gene encodes CDR1 SGHTS and CDR2 YDEGEE. There are 14 residues in the CDR3. Trimming took 1 base from V and 1 from J, leaving 6 bases between them. The CDR3 bases are TGTGCCAGCAGCTTGCGGGATTCCTACAATGAGCAGTTCTTC. The encoded protein is CASSLRDSYNEQFF.

The gene calls are TRBV18 and TRBJ1-1; 7 bases agree with TRBD1. The trim removed 1 base at V and 4 bases at J, leaving 3 bases unmatched. This CDR3 contains 14 residues. The V gene's germline CDR1 is KGHSH and CDR2 LQKENI. The DNA of the CDR3 is TGTGCCAGCTCACCACTTGGGGACAGCACTGAAGCTTTCTTT. This gives the protein CASSPLGDSTEAFF. Based on the CDR3 plus reference TRBV18 and TRBJ1-1, the full variable domain is NAGVMQNPRHLVRRRGQEARLRCSPMKGHSHVYWYRQLPEEGLKFMVYLQKENIIDESGMPKERFSAEFPKEGPSILRIQQVVRGDSAAYFCASSPLGDSTEAFFGQGTRLTVV.

The chain is built from TRBV28 and TRBJ1-1; D remains unclear. V was clipped by 7 bases and J by 5 bases, with 8 bases between them. Germline V gene sequence: CDR1 MDHEN, CDR2 SYDVKM. The CDR3 totals 11 residues. The CDR3 region has the DNA TGTGCCAGCACGTTGGGGACTGAAGCTTTCTTT. Protein: CASTLGTEAFF. Looking up the rest from reference TRBV28 and TRBJ1-1 gives the full variable domain: DVKVTQSSRYLVKRTGEKVFLECVQDMDHENMFWYRQDPGLGLRLIYFSYDVKMKEKGDIPEGYSVSREKKERFSLILESASTNQTSMYLCASTLGTEAFFGQGTRLTVV.

The chain joins TRBV7-9 to TRBJ1-2; D not resolved. The germline gives CDR1 SEHNR, CDR2 FQNEAQ (reference sequence). The V gene lost 8 bases and the J gene lost 0 bases, with 7 bases spanning the gap. This CDR3 spans 12 amino acids. The chain's CDR3 is CASGETNYGYTF. CDR3 bases: TGTGCCAGCGGGGAAACTAACTATGGCTACACCTTC. Together with reference TRBV7-9 and TRBJ1-2, the CDR3 gives the full variable domain: DTGVSQNPRHKITKRGQNVTFRCDPISEHNRLYWYRQTLGQGPEFLTYFQNEAQLEKSRLLSDRFSAERPKGSFSTLEIQRTEQGDSAMYLCASGETNYGYTFGSGTRLTVV.